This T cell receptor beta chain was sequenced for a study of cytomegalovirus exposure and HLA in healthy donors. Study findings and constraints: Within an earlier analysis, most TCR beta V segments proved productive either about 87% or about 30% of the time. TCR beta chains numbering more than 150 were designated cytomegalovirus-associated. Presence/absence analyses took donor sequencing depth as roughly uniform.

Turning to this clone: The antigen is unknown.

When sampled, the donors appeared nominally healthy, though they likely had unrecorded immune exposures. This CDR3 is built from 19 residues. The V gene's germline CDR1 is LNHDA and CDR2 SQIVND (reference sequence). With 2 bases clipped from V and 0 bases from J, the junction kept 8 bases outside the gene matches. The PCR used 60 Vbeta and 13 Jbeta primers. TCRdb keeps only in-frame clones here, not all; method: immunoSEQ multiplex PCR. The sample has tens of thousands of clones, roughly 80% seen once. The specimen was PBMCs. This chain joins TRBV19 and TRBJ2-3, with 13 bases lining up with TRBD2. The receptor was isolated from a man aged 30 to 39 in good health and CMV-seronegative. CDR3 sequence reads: CASSISAGLAGRSTDTQYF. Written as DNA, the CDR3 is TGTGCCAGTAGTATATCAGCGGGACTAGCGGGACGAAGCACAGATACGCAGTATTTT.